This passage covers 26 T cell receptor beta chains from one sample sequenced in a study of spatial heterogeneity in lung cancer. Time point here: sample taken at primary tumor resection. Whole RNA from tumor, nontumor lung or frozen PBMC was sequenced unsorted. MiXCR, applied by TCRdb to the 5' RACE reads, yields one record per CDR3 protein. The table has about 40,000 distinct CDR3 sequences, approximately 5.2% seen once. The sequencing used PBMCs, collected at surgery. All receptors derive from a female donor with early-stage non-small cell lung cancer.

This clonotype was seen repeatedly, ten times or more. V gene TRBV20-1 combines with J gene TRBJ2-2; no clear D gene. Per germline, CDR1 DFQATT and CDR2 SNEGSKA (reference sequence). CDR3 length equals 15 residues. V was clipped by 0 bases and J by 5 bases, with 13 bases between them. CDR3 nucleotides: TGCAGTGCTAGAGATCTAAGTGAATGGACCGGGGAGCTGTTTTTT. Translating gives CSARDLSEWTGELFF.

This clonotype was found many times. The rearrangement links TRBV5-1 to TRBJ2-1, with D maybe TRBD2 (6 bases). Between the trimmed V and J ends, which lost 7 bases and 8 bases, there was a span of 19 bases. Germline V gene data show CDR1 as SGHRS and CDR2 as YFSETQ. This CDR3 region has 14 residues. This CDR3 reads CASGTGDLRDEQFF. DNA for the CDR3: TGCGCCAGCGGGACCGGGGACTTACGCGATGAGCAGTTCTTC.

This chain links TRBV29-1 with TRBJ2-7; D call uncertain. The ends were cut back, 4 bases at V and 0 bases at J, with 10 bases in the middle. In germline, CDR1 is SQVTM, CDR2 ANQGSEA. The CDR3 contains 13 residues. The CDR3 region is CSVVLYSSYEQYF. CDR3 nucleotides: TGCAGCGTTGTTCTATATAGCTCCTACGAGCAGTACTTC.

This clonotype was detected many times. CDR3 loop: CASSGTGTRGGELFF. In DNA form, the CDR3 reads TGTGCCAGCAGCGGTACAGGGACCCGGGGCGGGGAGCTGTTTTTT. V gene TRBV7-3 combines with J gene TRBJ2-2; D is perhaps TRBD1 (6 bases). CDR1 and CDR2 (germline): SGHTA, FQGTGA. CDR3 length: 15 amino acids. Trimming pared 5 bases from V and 7 bases from J, leaving 17 bases between. Full variable domain (rest looked up from reference TRBV7-3 and TRBJ2-2): GAGVSQTPSNKVTEKGKYVELRCDPISGHTALYWYRQSLGQGPEFLIYFQGTGAADDSGLPNDRFFAVRPEGSVSTLKIQRTERGDSAVYLCASSGTGTRGGELFFGEGSRLTVL.

Ten or more counts support this clonotype. This chain's CDR3 is CASSIRDGQPQHF. CDR3 in DNA: TGTGCCAGCAGTATTCGGGACGGGCAGCCCCAGCATTTT. The gene calls are TRBV12-3 or TRBV12-4 and TRBJ1-5; D is possibly TRBD1 (5 bases). V lost 5 bases and J 7 bases, leaving 12 bases between the germline ends. The CDR3 sequence is 13 residues long.

The chain combines TRBV6-2 or TRBV6-3 with TRBJ1-5; D not certain. The CDR3 contains 16 residues. V shed 2 bases and J shed 0 bases, with 11 bases lying between them. Germline CDR1 and CDR2: MNHEY and SVGEGT. CDR3: CASSYGGRLSNQPQHF. CDR3 nucleotide sequence: TGTGCCAGCAGTTACGGCGGGCGGCTTAGCAATCAGCCCCAGCATTTT.

This clonotype has at least ten counts. The rearrangement links TRBV6-4 to TRBJ2-5; 8 nucleotides match TRBD2. The germline gives CDR1 MRHNA, CDR2 SNTAGT. There are 18 residues in the CDR3. The V and J ends lost 5 bases and 4 bases, in that order; junction bases with no gene match: 18. DNA of the CDR3: TGTGCCAGCAGTCTGATTCGGGGGGGCACTCGGCTCGGAGAGACCCAGTACTTC. This sequence encodes CASSLIRGGTRLGETQYF.

This clonotype was observed a handful of times. The CDR3 region is CASSYGRGLAFF. CDR3 DNA sequence: TGTGCCAGCAGTTATGGTAGGGGATTGGCTTTCTTT. The chain links TRBV28 to TRBJ1-1; D may be TRBD1 (5 bases). Deletions cut 4 bases from V and 11 bases from J, with 14 bases between. Germline assignment: CDR1 MDHEN and CDR2 SYDVKM. The CDR3 runs 12 residues.

The chain is built from TRBV10-3 and TRBJ2-5, with D perhaps matching TRBD2 (6 bases). This CDR3 region has 12 residues. Germline V gene data show CDR1 as ENHRY and CDR2 as SYGVKD. The V gene lost 6 bases and the J gene lost 1 base, with 6 bases spanning the gap. CDR3 in amino acids: CAIRGGQETQYF. Here the CDR3 DNA reads TGTGCCATCAGGGGGGGCCAAGAGACCCAGTACTTC.

This clonotype was seen once. CDR3 nucleotide sequence: TGTGCCAGCAGCCTAGGACAGGCCAGCCTATATGGCTACACCTTC. Protein product: CASSLGQASLYGYTF. V is TRBV5-6 and J is TRBJ1-2; TRBD1 agrees at 7 bases. With V trimmed by 4 bases and J by 5 bases, 11 bases remained unmatched. The CDR3 is 15 residues long. Germline V gene sequence: CDR1 SGHDT, CDR2 YYEEEE.

This clonotype was counted a few times. The DNA of the CDR3 is TGCGCCAGCAGCTCGGGACTAGCTACAGATACGCAGTATTTT. This translates into CASSSGLATDTQYF. This sequence joins TRBV5-1 and TRBJ2-3; 9 positions agree with TRBD2. The CDR3 length is 14 residues. CDR1 is SGHRS, CDR2 YFSETQ, per germline. Trimming cost V 3 bases and J 3 bases; bases outside gene matches: 2.

The genes are TRBV24-1 and TRBJ2-3; 8 positions agree with TRBD2. This CDR3 spans 17 amino acids. Germline assignment: CDR1 KGHDR and CDR2 SFDVKD. J lost 0 bases, V lost 0 bases, and 4 bases had no gene match. Here the CDR3 reads CATSDLTSGGSTDTQYF. The CDR3 DNA sequence: TGTGCCACCAGTGATTTGACCTCGGGGGGGAGCACAGATACGCAGTATTTT.

J is TRBJ1-1 and V is TRBV12-3 or TRBV12-4; D possibly corresponds to TRBD1 (5 bases). Trimming pared 4 bases from V and 0 bases from J, leaving 9 bases between. CDR3 length: 14 residues. CDR3 amino acids: CASSSGTVNTEAFF. The CDR3 bases are TGTGCCAGCAGTTCCGGGACGGTGAACACTGAAGCTTTCTTT.

In its sample, this clonotype was seen many times. The CDR3 spells CASSDTSGGDTQYF. CDR3 DNA: TGTGCCAGCAGTGACACTAGCGGGGGAGATACGCAGTATTTT. J is TRBJ2-3 and V is TRBV6-4, with TRBD2 matching 11 bases. Unmatched junction bases numbered 0, after V lost 2 bases and J lost 5 bases. Germline CDR1 is MRHNA and CDR2 is SNTAGT. The CDR3 sequence is 14 residues long.

The J gene is TRBJ1-2, the V gene TRBV12-3 or TRBV12-4; D might be TRBD1 (6 bases). V was cut by 5 bases and J by 4 bases, with 14 bases left in between. This CDR3 has 14 amino acids. As DNA, the CDR3 is TGTGCCAGCAGTAATTACCAGGGGATCTATGGCTACACCTTC. Amino acid sequence: CASSNYQGIYGYTF.

V gene TRBV27 combines with J gene TRBJ1-1; tentatively, D is TRBD1 (5 bases). Between the trimmed V and J ends, which lost 6 bases and 5 bases, there was a span of 19 bases. This CDR3 has 15 residues. Germline V gives CDR1 MNHEY, CDR2 SMNVEV (reference sequence). In DNA form, the CDR3 reads TGTGCCAGCAGCTATGGTTGGGACGGGATTACTGAAGCTTTCTTT. Protein sequence: CASSYGWDGITEAFF.

This clonotype appeared many times. The chain couples TRBV7-2 to TRBJ2-4; 10 nucleotides align to TRBD1. Germline assignment: CDR1 SGHTA and CDR2 FQGNSA. The CDR3 is 19 residues long. Trimming cost V 2 bases and J 0 bases; bases outside gene matches: 10. The CDR3 region is CASSLRSGTGALAKNIQYF. For the CDR3, the DNA is TGTGCCAGCAGCTTACGGTCCGGGACAGGGGCCCTAGCCAAAAACATTCAGTACTTC.

There are many counts of this clonotype. This chain's CDR3 is CASSLLMEPQHF. CDR3 DNA: TGTGCCAGTAGTCTGCTGATGGAGCCCCAGCATTTT. The V and J genes are TRBV19 and TRBJ1-5; no clear D gene. V dropped 5 bases and J dropped 8 bases, with 10 bases sitting between them. CDR1 is LNHDA and CDR2 is SQIVND in the germline V gene (reference sequence). The CDR3 has 12 residues.

This clonotype was seen a few times. CDR3 in DNA: TGTGCCAGCAGCGCGGGGCCCATAACAGATACGCAGTATTTT. Protein product: CASSAGPITDTQYF. The chain combines TRBV9 with TRBJ2-3; D might be TRBD1 or TRBD2, each matching 5 bases. Germline V CDR1 and CDR2: SGDLS, YYNGEE. The CDR3 runs 14 residues. Trimming shortened V by 3 bases and J by 3 bases, and 11 bases separated the two germline ends.

This clonotype was detected ten times or more. This chain uses TRBV4-1 with TRBJ2-6; no clear D. V lost 4 bases and J 0 bases, leaving 7 bases between the germline ends. Germline values: CDR1 MGHRA, CDR2 YSYEKL. The CDR3 runs 15 residues. CDR3 in amino acids: CASSPRGSGANVLTF. DNA for the CDR3: TGCGCCAGCAGCCCACGTGGCTCTGGGGCCAACGTCCTGACTTTC.

This clonotype was found many times. This chain joins TRBV7-9 and TRBJ1-5, with TRBD1 matching over 8 bases. V trimming: 6 bases; J trimming: 4 bases; junction bases outside the gene matches: 5. Germline values: CDR1 SEHNR, CDR2 FQNEAQ (reference sequence). This CDR3 region has 14 residues. Here the CDR3 DNA reads TGTGCCAGCAGTCCTACAGGGGGAAATCAGCCCCAGCATTTT. Protein product: CASSPTGGNQPQHF.

There are a few counts of this clonotype. This rearrangement joins TRBV30 to TRBJ1-6; no firm D call. Trimming shortened V by 1 base and J by 5 bases, and 3 bases separated the two germline ends. Germline V lookup: CDR1 GTSNPN, CDR2 SVGIG (reference sequence). The CDR3 contains 12 residues. The CDR3 nucleotides are TGTGCCTGGAGTGCTAATAATTCACCCCTCCACTTT. Its protein product is CAWSANNSPLHF.

This clonotype showed up many times. The rearrangement uses TRBV3-1 and TRBJ1-2; maybe TRBD1 (5 bases). Deletions cut 5 bases from V and 6 bases from J, with 16 bases between. Germline CDR1 and CDR2: LGHDT and YNNKEL (reference sequence). CDR3 size: 14 residues. CDR3 nucleotide sequence: TGTGCCAGCAGCTACAGGCGGATCTTGAATGGCTACACCTTC. The encoded protein is CASSYRRILNGYTF.

This clonotype was found many times. The chain links TRBV2 to TRBJ2-7; no definite D call. Germline V gives CDR1 SNHLY, CDR2 FYNNEI. V lost 7 bases to trimming and J lost 1 base, with 14 bases between them. There are 14 residues in the CDR3. Here the CDR3 reads CASIETAVSYEQYF. The CDR3 bases are TGTGCCAGCATCGAAACAGCTGTTTCCTACGAGCAGTACTTC.

This clonotype appeared many times. The chain employs TRBV11-2 and TRBJ2-4; D is possibly TRBD1 (6 bases). V lost 5 bases and J 0 bases, leaving 23 bases between the germline ends. This CDR3 region has 19 residues. From germline, CDR1 is SGHAT and CDR2 FQNNGV. This chain's CDR3 is CASSPSPRGWDLAKNIQYF. The CDR3 DNA is TGTGCCAGCAGCCCCAGTCCGAGGGGGTGGGACCTAGCCAAAAACATTCAGTACTTC.

At least ten counts were recorded for this clonotype. The chain joins TRBV12-3 or TRBV12-4 to TRBJ2-2; no clear D. Trimming left V 7 bases short and J 3 bases short, with 12 bases between. The CDR3 runs to 14 residues. CDR3 sequence (DNA): TGTGCCAGCACCCTTACCCTGGACACCGGGGAGCTGTTTTTT. It translates to CASTLTLDTGELFF.